Here is one T cell receptor beta chain with its context. As yet, its antigen is unknown. CDR3 length equals 16 residues. CDR1 and CDR2 from the germline V gene are SEHNR and FQNEAQ (reference sequence). Unmatched junction bases numbered 9, after V lost 1 base and J lost 5 bases. The source of the sample is a study of a mutant IDH1 vaccine in newly diagnosed glioma. In the study overall: Standard pretreatment was either radiotherapy, temozolomide, or, for most, radiochemotherapy with temozolomide.

Time point of the sample: week 11, during vaccination. The vaccine gave 300 ug of a 20-mer mutant IDH1 peptide subcutaneously per dose. Those who donated had recent WHO grade 3 or 4 IDH1-mutant, ATRX-lost astrocytomas. Produced via immunoSEQ multiplex PCR; TCRdb's table is partial and in-frame only. Here the sample spans around 60,000 clones, about 88% being singletons. The sequences come from PBMCs, collected from a glioma patient whose treatment included an IDH1 peptide vaccine. The genes are TRBV7-9 and TRBJ2-5, with 8 bases matching TRBD2. The sequence came from a woman between 50 and 59 years old with glioma. For the CDR3, the DNA is TGTGCCAGCAGCTTAGGGAACGGGGGGGCCTGGGAGACCCAGTACTTC. This gives the protein CASSLGNGGAWETQYF.